The 32 T cell receptor beta chains presented below share a single source sample, sequenced in a study of shared clonotypes between healthy human individuals. Assay used: immunoSEQ multiplex PCR; TCRdb lists only in-frame clones, some missing. Seen here are approximately 1,500,000 clones, more than 95% observed once, and the top ten hold 0.95% to 1.5%. Sample: naive CD4+ T cells sorted from blood. Subset defined: CD45RA+ positively selected. Source of these receptors: a man aged 25-40 years in good health.

The V and J genes are TRBV4-2 and TRBJ2-3; 10 bases agree with TRBD2. From germline, CDR1 is LGHNA and CDR2 YNFKEQ. The junction had 6 bases not matched to a gene; V was cut back by 3 bases and J by 0 bases. CDR3 length: 17 amino acids. CDR3 residues: CASSQPGLAASTDTQYF. The DNA for the CDR3 is TGTGCCAGCAGCCAGCCCGGACTAGCGGCAAGCACAGATACGCAGTATTTT.

This chain uses TRBV6-5 with TRBJ2-3; 9 nucleotides match TRBD2. This CDR3 region has 15 residues. Germline lookup yields CDR1 MNHEY and CDR2 SVGAGI. V trimming: 6 bases; J trimming: 2 bases; junction bases outside the gene matches: 6. In DNA form, the CDR3 reads TGTGCCAGCAGCCGACTAGCGGCACTCACAGATACGCAGTATTTT. As protein: CASSRLAALTDTQYF.

The genes are TRBV28 and TRBJ2-2, with D unresolved. The V end was cut by 8 bases, the J end by 0 bases, with 19 bases between. Germline CDR1 is MDHEN and CDR2 is SYDVKM. This CDR3 spans 17 amino acids. The CDR3 loop reads CASRPSVGSPNTGELFF. CDR3 in DNA: TGTGCCAGCCGCCCGTCGGTAGGATCCCCGAACACCGGGGAGCTGTTTTTT.

The chain links TRBV27 to TRBJ2-7; D may be TRBD2 (5 bases). Germline CDR1 reads MNHEY; CDR2 reads SMNVEV (reference sequence). The V end was cut by 7 bases, the J end by 7 bases, with 23 bases between. This CDR3 contains 15 residues. The CDR3 loop reads CASTTSRGPRREQYF. The CDR3 region has the DNA TGTGCCAGCACCACGTCACGAGGGCCTCGGCGAGAGCAGTACTTC.

In this sample, this clone turned up once. This chain uses TRBV6-6 with TRBJ2-1, with 8 nucleotides matching TRBD1. The CDR3 consists of 15 residues. Germline V lookup: CDR1 MNHNY, CDR2 SVGAGI (reference sequence). V lost 6 bases and J lost 3; bases outside the gene matches: 7. CDR3 in DNA: TGTGCCAGCAGCCCAGGACAGGGAATCTACAATGAGCAGTTCTTC. It is translated as CASSPGQGIYNEQFF.

This rearrangement joins TRBV19 to TRBJ2-1; D is uncertain. This CDR3 comprises 15 residues. In germline, CDR1 is LNHDA, CDR2 SQIVND (reference sequence). V was cut by 2 bases and J by 6 bases, with 14 bases left in between. CDR3: CASSILLSSFNEQFF. The CDR3 DNA sequence: TGTGCCAGTAGTATACTGCTCAGTAGTTTCAATGAGCAGTTCTTC.

This chain links TRBV20-1 with TRBJ2-7; 7 nucleotides match TRBD1. Unmatched junction bases numbered 1, after V lost 4 bases and J lost 4 bases. Germline V gene sequence: CDR1 DFQATT, CDR2 SNEGSKA (reference sequence). The CDR3 is 11 residues long. In DNA, the CDR3 is TGCAGTGCTACGGGACAGTACGAGCAGTACTTC. This gives the protein CSATGQYEQYF.

About this clone: Mismatch with germline at one junction end may stem from a read error. This chain joins TRBV7-7 and TRBJ2-5; unclear D gene. Per the germline V gene, CDR1 is SSHAT and CDR2 is FNYEAQ (reference sequence). This CDR3 region has 16 residues. The CDR3 coding sequence is TGTGCTAGCAGCTATGGGATCAGCGAGGATCAAGAGACCCAGTACTTC. Residues: CASSYGISEDQETQYF.

Details on this clone: Different DNA sequences within this sample yield the same CDR3. The chain carries TRBV19 and TRBJ1-2, with D unclear. V was shortened by 3 bases and J by 3 bases, with 8 bases between the two germline ends. This CDR3 has 13 residues. Germline assignment: CDR1 LNHDA and CDR2 SQIVND (reference sequence). The CDR3 sequence: CASSIEGYYGYTF. In DNA, the CDR3 is TGTGCCAGTAGTATTGAAGGGTACTATGGCTACACCTTC.

The count of this clone is one. The identical CDR3 is also encoded by other nucleotide sequences in the sample. The rearrangement joins TRBV29-1 to TRBJ1-1, with D unclear. Trimming stripped 7 bases from V and 4 bases from J, with 7 bases between. The CDR3 runs to 10 residues. CDR1 SQVTM and CDR2 ANQGSEA come from the germline V gene. The CDR3 DNA reads TGCAGCGGCGGAGGCACTGAAGCTTTCTTT. Protein product: CSGGGTEAFF.

The chain employs TRBV7-2 and TRBJ2-7; TRBD2 aligns across 15 bases. CDR3 length: 16 residues. In germline, CDR1 is SGHTA, CDR2 FQGNSA. V shed 5 bases and J 4 bases; nucleotides not matched to a gene: 6. CDR3 residues: CASSLGLAGGSYEQYF. The CDR3 region has the DNA TGTGCCAGCAGCCTGGGACTAGCGGGAGGATCATACGAGCAGTACTTC.

The chain couples TRBV6-1 to TRBJ1-1; D not resolved. CDR1 is MNHNS and CDR2 is SASEGT in the germline V gene. There are 15 residues in the CDR3. Trimming removed 1 base from V and 2 bases from J, with 11 bases in between. Here the CDR3 reads CASSEVSQKNTEAFF. In nucleotides, the CDR3 is TGTGCCAGCAGTGAAGTATCGCAGAAAAACACTGAAGCTTTCTTT.

This sequence joins TRBV18 and TRBJ1-1; D gene unclear. V was cut by 3 bases and J by 1 base, with 12 bases left in between. The germline gives CDR1 KGHSH, CDR2 LQKENI. The CDR3 has 15 residues. For the CDR3, the DNA is TGTGCCAGCTCACCGTCCGGACTCGGGAACACTGAAGCTTTCTTT. It translates to CASSPSGLGNTEAFF.

About this clone: At one boundary the junction diverges from the germline segment, which might be a read error. This chain uses TRBV28 with TRBJ2-7, with 8 nucleotides matching TRBD1. The CDR3 contains 12 residues. Per germline, CDR1 MDHEN and CDR2 SYDVKM. Here the CDR3 DNA reads TGTGCCAGCACCCTCCCAGTGGGACAGGCCCATTTC. Translation: CASTLPVGQAHF. Together with reference TRBV28 and TRBJ2-7, the CDR3 gives the full variable domain: DVKVTQSSRYLVKRTGEKVFLECVQDMDHENMFWYRQDPGLGLRLIYFSYDVKMKEKGDIPEGYSVSREKKERFSLILESASTNQTSMYLCASTLPVGQAHFGPGTRLTVT.

About this clone itself: Other DNA sequences in this sample translate to the same CDR3. The genes are TRBV6-5 and TRBJ2-1; D is possibly TRBD1 (6 bases). The germline V gene encodes CDR1 MNHEY and CDR2 SVGAGI. Deletions cut 0 bases from V and 9 bases from J, with 9 bases between. The CDR3 runs to 13 residues. The CDR3 loop reads CASSYSRGGEQFF. In DNA form, the CDR3 reads TGTGCCAGCAGTTACTCGAGAGGGGGTGAGCAGTTCTTC.

This chain links TRBV10-2 with TRBJ1-1, with D unresolved. From germline, CDR1 is WSHSY and CDR2 SAAADI. The CDR3 contains 13 residues. Trimming took 4 bases from V and 0 from J, leaving 6 bases between them. CDR3 loop: CASSVWVNTEAFF. CDR3 nucleotides: TGCGCCAGCAGTGTGTGGGTGAACACTGAAGCTTTCTTT.

The chain uses TRBV6-5 and TRBJ2-3; TRBD2 matches at 10 bases. CDR3 length equals 14 residues. Germline V CDR1 and CDR2: MNHEY, SVGAGI. Trimming removed 8 bases from V and 4 bases from J; junction bases left unmatched: 6. This CDR3 reads CASRQREGSDTQYF. The CDR3 coding sequence is TGTGCCAGCCGTCAGCGGGAGGGTTCAGATACGCAGTATTTT.

CDR3 loop: CASSLATGSTSYEQYF. The CDR3 bases are TGTGCCAGCAGCTTAGCCACAGGTTCAACCTCCTACGAGCAGTACTTC. The chain joins TRBV7-8 to TRBJ2-5, with a tentative D call TRBD1 (5 bases). TRBJ2-7 explains the end of the DNA better; the J call may be wrong. This CDR3 has 16 amino acids. Looked up from germline, CDR1 is SGHVS and CDR2 is FQNEAQ.

On this clone: The junction does not match germline at one end; this may be a read error. The V call is TRBV7-7, the J call TRBJ1-1, with TRBD1 identical over 7 bases. CDR3 length: 13 residues. CDR1 and CDR2 (germline): SSHAT, FNYEAQ (reference sequence). CDR3 region: CASRQGPNTEAFF. CDR3 coding DNA: TGTGCTAGCAGACAGGGCCCGAACACTGAAGCTTTCTTT. Looking up the rest from reference TRBV7-7 and TRBJ1-1 gives the full variable domain: GAGVSQSPRYKVTKRGQDVTLRCDPISSHATLYWYQQALGQGPEFLTYFNYEAQPDKSGLPSDRFSAERPEGSISTLTIQRTEQRDSAMYRCASRQGPNTEAFFGQGTRLTVV.

The chain has TRBV18 and TRBJ2-5; no clear D. The CDR3 has 14 residues. Trimming took off 6 bases at V and 2 bases at J, with 13 bases between the two ends. CDR1 and CDR2 from the germline V gene are KGHSH and LQKENI. This CDR3 reads CASSSGSLQETQYF. As DNA, the CDR3 is TGTGCCAGCTCCTCTGGGTCGTTACAAGAGACCCAGTACTTC.

This CDR3 is CASSLYTGVGEQYF. CDR3 in DNA: TGTGCCAGCAGCTTATATACAGGGGTGGGCGAGCAGTACTTC. The chain carries TRBV7-9 and TRBJ2-7, with 7 bases aligning to TRBD1. The germline CDR1 and CDR2 sequences are SEHNR and FQNEAQ (reference sequence). The CDR3 has 14 residues. The junction had 7 bases not matched to a gene; V was cut back by 2 bases and J by 6 bases.

V and J are TRBV7-3 and TRBJ2-1; D is undetermined. Deletions cut 8 bases from V and 4 bases from J, with 9 bases between. Germline V gene lookup returns CDR1 SGHTA and CDR2 FQGTGA. This CDR3 has 12 amino acids. The chain's CDR3 is CASGVGYNEQFF. The CDR3 coding sequence is TGTGCCAGCGGGGTTGGTTACAATGAGCAGTTCTTC.

This chain uses TRBV27 with TRBJ1-1; D remains ambiguous. CDR3 size: 14 residues. Germline CDR1 and CDR2: MNHEY and SMNVEV (reference sequence). V was clipped by 6 bases and J by 0 bases, with 11 bases between them. The CDR3 here is CASSSTSLNTEAFF. The CDR3, as DNA: TGTGCCAGCAGCAGTACTTCATTGAACACTGAAGCTTTCTTT.

This rearrangement joins TRBV6-1 to TRBJ2-4; either TRBD1 or TRBD2 may supply D (6 bases each). V was shortened by 1 base and J by 2 bases, with 9 bases between the two germline ends. Germline V gene lookup returns CDR1 MNHNS and CDR2 SASEGT. The CDR3 is 15 amino acids. CDR3 DNA sequence: TGTGCCAGCAGTGAAGGGGGGGCCACCAAAAACATTCAGTACTTC. Residues: CASSEGGATKNIQYF.

V usage is TRBV14 and J usage is TRBJ2-1, with 11 bases fitting TRBD2. The CDR3 runs 16 residues. After removal of 2 bases from V and 3 bases from J, the junction contained 3 bases not matched to a gene. CDR1 is SGHDN and CDR2 is FVKESK in the germline V gene. CDR3 DNA sequence: TGTGCCAGCAGCCAATCACTAGCGGGAGTCTACAATGAGCAGTTCTTC. Its protein product is CASSQSLAGVYNEQFF.

In its sample, this clone was seen a few times. The rearrangement links TRBV5-5 to TRBJ1-1; a possible D gene is TRBD1 (5 bases). This CDR3 has 14 amino acids. CDR1 and CDR2 (germline): SGHKS, YYEKEE (reference sequence). Trimming left V 4 bases short and J 0 bases short, with 10 bases between. The CDR3 protein is CASSLGGLNTEAFF. As DNA, the CDR3 is TGTGCCAGCAGCCTCGGGGGATTGAACACTGAAGCTTTCTTT.

The CDR3 protein is CASSLGQPNTGELFF. CDR3 nucleotides: TGTGCCAGCAGCTTAGGGCAACCGAACACCGGGGAGCTGTTTTTT. This chain joins TRBV7-9 and TRBJ2-2; no reliable D call. Germline CDR1 reads SEHNR; CDR2 reads FQNEAQ (reference sequence). V lost 1 base, J lost 0 bases, and 6 bases lay in between. The CDR3 totals 15 residues.

J is TRBJ2-7 and V is TRBV5-6, with 7 bases lining up with TRBD2. V was pared by 2 bases and J by 3 bases, with 8 bases of the junction left unmatched. Germline V lookup: CDR1 SGHDT, CDR2 YYEEEE. The CDR3 length is 15 residues. In nucleotides, the CDR3 is TGTGCCAGCAGCTTCTTTCGGGGGGATAGCTACGAGCAGTACTTC. This sequence encodes CASSFFRGDSYEQYF.

In DNA form, the CDR3 reads TGTGCCAGCAACCGGGGGCTACAAGAGACCCAGTACTTC. Translating gives CASNRGLQETQYF. The rearrangement uses TRBV11-2 and TRBJ2-5, with D perhaps given as TRBD1 or TRBD2 (6 bases each). Trimming pared 7 bases from V and 2 bases from J, leaving 11 bases between. The germline V gene has CDR1 SGHAT and CDR2 FQNNGV. The CDR3 is made up of 13 amino acids.

The V and J genes are TRBV7-9 and TRBJ2-5; D may match TRBD1 or TRBD2 (5 bases each). The CDR3 runs 15 residues. V lost 0 bases and J lost 5, with 13 bases in between. The germline gives CDR1 SEHNR, CDR2 FQNEAQ (reference sequence). CDR3 sequence (DNA): TGTGCCAGCAGCTTAGCGTTGGGGGAGAAGGAGACCCAGTACTTC. Translated: CASSLALGEKETQYF.

The chain is built from TRBV18 and TRBJ2-1; 7 bases are shared with TRBD1. The CDR3 is 16 residues long. Germline V lookup: CDR1 KGHSH, CDR2 LQKENI. The V and J ends lost 3 bases and 9 bases, in that order; junction bases with no gene match: 14. CDR3: CASSPNTGVRPIEQFF. CDR3 coding DNA: TGTGCCAGCTCACCTAATACAGGGGTCAGACCCATTGAGCAGTTCTTC.

The chain has TRBV9 and TRBJ2-1, with 12 bases matching TRBD2. The CDR3 consists of 16 residues. Germline CDR1 reads SGDLS; CDR2 reads YYNGEE. V dropped 4 bases and J dropped 2; count of bases not matched to a gene: 4. CDR3: CASSKTSGSTYNEQFF. The CDR3 bases are TGTGCCAGCAGCAAGACTAGCGGGAGTACCTACAATGAGCAGTTCTTC.